Shown below are 25 T cell receptor beta chains from a single sample sequenced in a study of blood T cells in healthy people across ages. It was with a sample-barcoded 5' primer and a J-beta primer mix that a second PCR of roughly 7 to 11 cycles was run. TCRdb reprocessed the 5' RACE reads via MiXCR and lists one record per CDR3 protein. The sample records around 800,000 distinct CDR3 sequences, under 30% being singletons. The sample was also linked to a second study, of T cells of mothers and their children.

Source material: blood. The receptors were gathered from a boy younger than 18 in good health.

The CDR3 DNA follows: TGTGCCAGCACCGTGACCAGCGTCGGCGGGGGTACAGATACGCAGTATTTT. Translating gives CASTVTSVGGGTDTQYF. The V gene is TRBV6-1, the J gene TRBJ2-3; 7 nucleotides align to TRBD2. J gave up 3 bases and V 7 bases, and 16 bases lay outside the gene matches. This CDR3 region has 17 residues. The germline CDR1 and CDR2 sequences are MNHNS and SASEGT.

This sequence joins TRBV5-1 and TRBJ2-7; TRBD1 agrees at 7 bases. Per germline, CDR1 SGHRS and CDR2 YFSETQ. Germline trimming cut 0 bases from V and 5 bases from J; bases unmatched to any gene: 11. The CDR3 has 16 residues. This CDR3 is CASSLGDRALENEQYF. CDR3 DNA sequence: TGCGCCAGCAGCTTGGGCGACAGGGCGCTGGAGAACGAGCAGTACTTC. The full variable domain, its missing parts supplied by reference TRBV5-1 and TRBJ2-7, is KAGVTQTPRYLIKTRGQQVTLSCSPISGHRSVSWYQQTPGQGLQFLFEYFSETQRNKGNFPGRFSGRQFSNSRSEMNVSTLELGDSALYLCASSLGDRALENEQYFGPGTRLTVT.

This rearrangement joins TRBV3-1 to TRBJ2-7; D call uncertain. The germline gives CDR1 LGHDT, CDR2 YNNKEL (reference sequence). CDR3 size: 15 residues. With 0 bases removed from V and 4 bases from J, the gap between germline ends came to 13 bases. CDR3 nucleotide sequence: TGTGCCAGCAGCCAAGATATTGTGGGCTCTTACGAGCAGTACTTC. Translating it yields CASSQDIVGSYEQYF.

This clonotype appeared a few times. The CDR3 reads CASSPIPSGHQETQYF. The CDR3, as DNA: TGTGCCAGCTCACCGATTCCATCGGGGCACCAAGAGACCCAGTACTTC. V and J are TRBV18 and TRBJ2-5, with D perhaps TRBD1 or TRBD2 (5 bases each). V was pared by 3 bases and J by 0 bases, with 14 bases between. CDR3 size: 16 residues. Germline-derived CDR1 and CDR2 are KGHSH and LQKENI. Filled out from reference TRBV18 and TRBJ2-5, the complete variable domain reads NAGVMQNPRHLVRRRGQEARLRCSPMKGHSHVYWYRQLPEEGLKFMVYLQKENIIDESGMPKERFSAEFPKEGPSILRIQQVVRGDSAAYFCASSPIPSGHQETQYFGPGTRLLVL.

The chain recombines TRBV28 with TRBJ2-7; a possible D gene is TRBD1 (5 bases). Deletions cut 6 bases from V and 0 bases from J, with 12 bases between. The length of the CDR3 is 14 residues. Germline lookup yields CDR1 MDHEN and CDR2 SYDVKM. The CDR3 DNA sequence: TGTGCCAGCAGCCAACAGGAAGGCTCCTACGAGCAGTACTTC. It translates to CASSQQEGSYEQYF.

The rearrangement links TRBV20-1 to TRBJ2-1; 10 positions agree with TRBD1. The CDR3 totals 16 residues. Looked up from germline, CDR1 is DFQATT and CDR2 is SNEGSKA (reference sequence). V shed 5 bases and J 4 bases; nucleotides not matched to a gene: 11. CDR3 nucleotide sequence: TGCAGTGCTCCACACCGCCGGGACAGGGGTTACAATGAGCAGTTCTTC. It translates to CSAPHRRDRGYNEQFF.

This clonotype was counted between two and nine times. The rearrangement uses TRBV6-5 and TRBJ1-2; the match to TRBD1 covers 9 bases. Germline-derived CDR1 and CDR2 are MNHEY and SVGAGI. The ends lost 6 bases at V and 8 bases at J; junction bases unmatched: 7. The CDR3 spans 13 residues. The CDR3 sequence: CASSLRTGEGYTF. The CDR3 DNA is TGTGCCAGCAGCCTTCGGACAGGGGAAGGCTACACCTTC.

This clonotype was counted at least ten times. This chain's CDR3 is CASRGGATNEKLFF. The CDR3 DNA is TGTGCCAGCAGAGGAGGTGCAACTAATGAAAAACTGTTTTTT. This rearrangement joins TRBV6-2 or TRBV6-3 to TRBJ1-4; no clear D gene. This CDR3 has 14 residues. CDR1 is MNHEY and CDR2 is SVGEGT in the germline V gene. Trimming stripped 6 bases from V and 0 bases from J, with 8 bases between.

This clonotype was counted only a few times. V is TRBV29-1 and J is TRBJ2-7; 7 bases match TRBD2. In germline, CDR1 is SQVTM, CDR2 ANQGSEA. V shed 3 bases, J shed 2 bases, and the junction held 13 bases outside the gene matches. There are 16 residues in the CDR3. CDR3 DNA sequence: TGCAGCGTTGAGGGGGTCGGGCGGGGGAATACCTACGAGCAGTACTTC. As protein: CSVEGVGRGNTYEQYF.

Many counts were recorded for this clonotype. The chain employs TRBV20-1 and TRBJ1-4; D gene unclear. The germline V and J ends were trimmed by 0 bases and 5 bases, with 10 bases remaining between them. The germline CDR1 and CDR2 sequences are DFQATT and SNEGSKA (reference sequence). This CDR3 has 14 residues. CDR3 nucleotides: TGCAGTGCTAGAGAAGCGACTGGGAATGAAAAACTGTTTTTT. This sequence encodes CSAREATGNEKLFF.

This clonotype was counted only a few times. The CDR3 nucleotides read TGCAGTGCTAGAGACCCAGGGGTAGCTAATGAAAAACTGTTTTTT. As protein: CSARDPGVANEKLFF. The chain has TRBV20-1 and TRBJ1-4, with a weak D call TRBD1 (6 bases). The germline V gene encodes CDR1 DFQATT and CDR2 SNEGSKA (reference sequence). The CDR3 totals 15 residues. The V end lost 0 bases, the J end lost 3 bases, and 11 bases lay between the germline ends.

The V and J genes are TRBV5-6 and TRBJ2-5, with a possible D match to TRBD2 (5 bases). The J call is in doubt because the DNA end fits TRBJ2-1 better. Per germline, CDR1 SGHDT and CDR2 YYEEEE. The CDR3 spans 16 residues. The CDR3 bases are TGTGCCAGCAGCGCTTGGGGAGTCTTTCTGGGGAATGAGCAGTTCTTC. Translated, it gives CASSAWGVFLGNEQFF.

This clonotype was seen ten or more times. The germline gene is not matched at one end of the junction; a read error may be the cause. The chain couples TRBV5-1 to TRBJ2-1, with a weak D call TRBD1 (5 bases). CDR1 is SGHRS, CDR2 YFSETQ, per germline. The CDR3 contains 14 residues. The DNA of the CDR3 is TGTGCCAGCAGTTTAGGGCAGGGCTACAATGAGCAGTTCTTC. Encoded protein: CASSLGQGYNEQFF.

The chain links TRBV12-3 or TRBV12-4 to TRBJ2-3; a possible D gene is TRBD2 (6 bases). The CDR3 is 14 amino acids. Trimming pared 1 base from V and 4 bases from J, leaving 9 bases between. CDR3 protein: CASSLDRRADTQYF. The CDR3 nucleotides read TGTGCCAGCAGTTTAGACAGGAGGGCAGATACGCAGTATTTT.

V usage is TRBV5-5 and J usage is TRBJ2-5, with 8 positions matching TRBD1. V lost 6 bases, J lost 5 bases, and 9 bases stayed unmatched. CDR3 length equals 14 residues. The germline gives CDR1 SGHKS, CDR2 YYEKEE (reference sequence). The CDR3 nucleotides read TGTGCCAGCAACTTCGGACAGGGATGGGAGACCCAGTACTTC. Translating gives CASNFGQGWETQYF.

This clonotype was counted a few times. The genes are TRBV20-1 and TRBJ2-7; D is undetermined. The V and J ends lost 3 bases and 4 bases respectively, with 7 bases between them. The CDR3 totals 11 residues. Germline CDR1 DFQATT, CDR2 SNEGSKA (reference sequence). The CDR3 loop is CSASRAYEQYF. CDR3 bases: TGCAGTGCTAGTCGGGCATACGAGCAGTACTTC.

The chain uses TRBV20-1 and TRBJ1-3; D call uncertain. Deletions cut 5 bases from V and 0 bases from J, with 8 bases between. The CDR3 is made up of 13 amino acids. The germline V gene has CDR1 DFQATT and CDR2 SNEGSKA (reference sequence). CDR3: CSAVDRSGNTIYF. CDR3 DNA: TGCAGTGCTGTGGACCGCTCTGGAAACACCATATATTTT.

In its sample, this clonotype was seen a few times. The rearrangement uses TRBV5-1 and TRBJ2-7, with a possible D match to TRBD1 (5 bases). Germline lookup yields CDR1 SGHRS and CDR2 YFSETQ. Trimming cost V 2 bases and J 1 base, with 16 bases left between them. The CDR3 has 16 residues. The CDR3 DNA reads TGCGCCAGCAGCTTTACCATTGCGACAGATTCCTACGAGCAGTACTTC. This sequence encodes CASSFTIATDSYEQYF.

V is TRBV4-2 and J is TRBJ2-1, with 10 bases fitting TRBD1. Per germline, CDR1 LGHNA and CDR2 YNFKEQ. This CDR3 has 14 amino acids. V lost 0 bases, J lost 9 bases, and 2 bases stayed unmatched. CDR3 sequence (DNA): TGTGCCAGCAGCCAAGAAGGGGACAGGGGTGAGCAGTTCTTC. Translated, it gives CASSQEGDRGEQFF.

The chain recombines TRBV20-1 with TRBJ2-4; 9 bases align to TRBD1. Germline lookup yields CDR1 DFQATT and CDR2 SNEGSKA (reference sequence). V lost 5 bases to trimming and J lost 3 bases; unmatched junction nucleotides: 8. This CDR3 has 15 residues. Here the CDR3 DNA reads TGCAGTGCTCCTGCACAGGGGGCGGTCAAAAACATTCAGTACTTC. Amino acids: CSAPAQGAVKNIQYF.

In this sample, this clonotype turned up a few times. The V and J genes are TRBV12-3 or TRBV12-4 and TRBJ1-1; 8 bases line up with TRBD1. The CDR3 runs to 14 residues. The trim removed 6 bases at V and 3 bases at J, leaving 6 bases unmatched. The CDR3 coding sequence is TGTGCCAGCAGGACGACAGGGGCGGACACTGAAGCTTTCTTT. This gives the protein CASRTTGADTEAFF.

The V gene is TRBV28, the J gene TRBJ2-5; D is possibly TRBD2 (6 bases). The CDR3 is 14 amino acids. Germline V lookup: CDR1 MDHEN, CDR2 SYDVKM. V was trimmed by 7 bases and J by 3 bases, leaving 15 bases between them. CDR3 coding DNA: TGTGCCAGCAACCTACGGGACTCCAAAGAGACCCAGTACTTC. It specifies CASNLRDSKETQYF.

The chain has TRBV7-6 and TRBJ1-1, with D possibly being TRBD1 (6 bases). Trimming shortened V by 5 bases and J by 4 bases, and 14 bases separated the two germline ends. Germline CDR1 and CDR2: SGHVS and FNYEAQ. The CDR3 loop spans 14 amino acids. The CDR3 spells CASSRGAFGTEAFF. CDR3 nucleotide sequence: TGTGCCAGCAGCCGGGGGGCTTTTGGCACTGAAGCTTTCTTT.

The chain has TRBV7-3 and TRBJ1-1; tentatively, D is TRBD1 (6 bases). Germline-derived CDR1 and CDR2 are SGHTA and FQGTGA. This CDR3 region has 17 residues. V was pared by 5 bases and J by 0 bases, with 19 bases between. The CDR3 DNA sequence: TGTGCCAGCAGCGCAATATACAGGGTCCCCTTGAACACTGAAGCTTTCTTT. This encodes CASSAIYRVPLNTEAFF. The whole variable domain, filled in from reference TRBV7-3 and TRBJ1-1, reads GAGVSQTPSNKVTEKGKYVELRCDPISGHTALYWYRQSLGQGPEFLIYFQGTGAADDSGLPNDRFFAVRPEGSVSTLKIQRTERGDSAVYLCASSAIYRVPLNTEAFFGQGTRLTVV.

This clonotype was observed a few times. This sequence joins TRBV14 and TRBJ2-5; D is undetermined. Germline V gene lookup returns CDR1 SGHDN and CDR2 FVKESK. The length of the CDR3 is 13 residues. Trimming pared 1 base from V and 9 bases from J, leaving 12 bases between. The CDR3 nucleotides are TGTGCCAGCAGCCAAGGACCCGGGTTAGCCCAGTACTTC. It is translated as CASSQGPGLAQYF.